A single sample is the source of the 14 T cell receptor beta chains below, sequenced in a study of T cell clonotyping in hematopoietic cell transplantation. The method was immunoSEQ multiplex PCR; TCRdb's version includes in-frame clones alone and lacks a portion of them. The profile shows some 16,000 clones, 90% to 95% of them singletons. Time point given: recipient sample about 28 days before transplant, after cytoreduction. The specimen was peripheral blood mononuclear cells, collected before stem cell transplant. These receptors were taken from a man younger than 35 with biphenotypic leukemia. Some clones in this sample may be carry-over from other donors' samples.

This clone was detected only a few times. Other DNA sequences from this sample encode an identical CDR3 as well. This sequence joins TRBV11-3 and TRBJ1-1, with D unclear. The CDR3 consists of 13 residues. Trimming took off 2 bases at V and 4 bases at J, with 8 bases between the two ends. Germline V lookup: CDR1 SGHNT, CDR2 YENEEA. The CDR3 DNA sequence: TGTGCCAGCAGCTTACGATGGGGCACTGAAGCTTTCTTT. Its translation: CASSLRWGTEAFF.

The chain is built from TRBV2 and TRBJ1-2; TRBD1 aligns across 7 bases. Looked up from germline, CDR1 is SNHLY and CDR2 is FYNNEI. After removal of 8 bases from V and 2 bases from J, the junction contained 8 bases not matched to a gene. The CDR3 length is 14 residues. CDR3 in DNA: TGTGCCAGCCCCCGGGACAGACGAAACTATGGCTACACCTTC. It specifies CASPRDRRNYGYTF.

This clone was found a few times. The chain carries TRBV15 and TRBJ2-1; TRBD1 agrees at 9 bases. The CDR3 consists of 15 residues. The germline V gene encodes CDR1 LNHNV and CDR2 YYDKDF (reference sequence). Germline trimming cut 1 base from V and 7 bases from J; bases unmatched to any gene: 5. The CDR3 loop is CATSRGGGQGNEQFF. The CDR3, as DNA: TGTGCCACCAGCAGAGGAGGGGGACAGGGAAATGAGCAGTTCTTC.

The chain has TRBV11-2 and TRBJ1-1; no definite D call. Per the germline V gene, CDR1 is SGHAT and CDR2 is FQNNGV. Trimming shortened V by 1 base and J by 3 bases, and 6 bases separated the two germline ends. The CDR3 length is 13 residues. This CDR3 reads CASSLVVDTEAFF. CDR3 nucleotides: TGTGCCAGCAGCTTAGTGGTCGACACTGAAGCTTTCTTT.

The chain uses TRBV7-9 and TRBJ1-6; weak D call: TRBD1 (5 bases). The CDR3 covers 19 residues. The V and J ends lost 3 bases and 0 bases respectively, with 18 bases between them. Germline lookup yields CDR1 SEHNR and CDR2 FQNEAQ (reference sequence). CDR3 sequence: CASSFTVGVLSSYNSPLHF. CDR3 sequence (DNA): TGTGCCAGCAGCTTCACGGTAGGGGTCCTAAGCTCCTATAATTCACCCCTCCACTTT.

The table lists this clone with a count of one. This chain connects TRBV7-2 to TRBJ2-5; D not resolved. The CDR3 is made up of 16 amino acids. The germline V gene has CDR1 SGHTA and CDR2 FQGNSA. V gave up 0 bases and J gave up 2 bases, with 13 bases separating them. Here the CDR3 DNA reads TGTGCCAGCAGCTTAGCGTTGACTGTTGGACAAGAGACCCAGTACTTC. It yields the protein CASSLALTVGQETQYF.

This clone turned up a few times. The chain has TRBV6-5 and TRBJ1-1; 8 nucleotides agree with TRBD1. Germline CDR1 and CDR2: MNHEY and SVGAGI. The CDR3 sequence is 14 residues long. The trim removed 5 bases at V and 4 bases at J, leaving 6 bases unmatched. The CDR3 DNA reads TGTGCCAGCAGTATAAGAACAGGGGGCACTGAAGCTTTCTTT. Residues: CASSIRTGGTEAFF.

This chain uses TRBV10-1 with TRBJ2-7; 8 bases fit TRBD1. Germline CDR1 WNHNN, CDR2 SYGVQD (reference sequence). With 0 bases clipped from V and 0 bases from J, the junction kept 7 bases outside the gene matches. The CDR3 runs 17 residues. This CDR3 reads CASSESRGQGGSYEQYF. CDR3 nucleotides: TGCGCCAGCAGTGAGTCGAGAGGACAGGGCGGCTCCTACGAGCAGTACTTC.

The rearrangement links TRBV19 to TRBJ1-1, with D perhaps TRBD1 (6 bases). Per the germline V gene, CDR1 is LNHDA and CDR2 is SQIVND (reference sequence). CDR3 length equals 14 residues. Trimming cost V 6 bases and J 4 bases, with 15 bases left between them. CDR3 coding DNA: TGTGCCAGTAGCAACAACAGGGTGCGCACTGAAGCTTTCTTT. Its protein product is CASSNNRVRTEAFF.

The chain links TRBV6-5 to TRBJ2-7, with TRBD1 matching 11 bases. This CDR3 is 15 amino acids long. After removal of 6 bases from V and 2 bases from J, the junction contained 6 bases not matched to a gene. Germline lookup yields CDR1 MNHEY and CDR2 SVGAGI. The CDR3, as DNA: TGTGCCAGCAGACTGGGACAGGGGGATGCCTACGAGCAGTACTTC. This gives the protein CASRLGQGDAYEQYF.

This rearrangement joins TRBV9 to TRBJ2-7; 8 bases map to TRBD1. V was clipped by 4 bases and J by 2 bases; unmatched bases: 8. This CDR3 region has 15 residues. From germline, CDR1 is SGDLS and CDR2 YYNGEE. CDR3 nucleotide sequence: TGTGCCAGCAGCCTTCGGACAGGGAGCCCCTACGAGCAGTACTTC. The encoded protein is CASSLRTGSPYEQYF.

V is TRBV6-5 and J is TRBJ2-2; D might be TRBD2 (6 bases). This CDR3 spans 15 amino acids. V was trimmed by 4 bases and J by 6 bases, leaving 15 bases between them. The germline CDR1 and CDR2 sequences are MNHEY and SVGAGI. The CDR3 here is CASSSSAGVPGELFF. CDR3 DNA sequence: TGTGCCAGCAGTTCCTCAGCGGGTGTGCCCGGGGAGCTGTTTTTT.

The V gene is TRBV6-1, the J gene TRBJ1-5; D call uncertain. Per germline, CDR1 MNHNS and CDR2 SASEGT. V was trimmed by 3 bases and J by 9 bases, leaving 12 bases between them. CDR3 length equals 13 residues. The CDR3 DNA sequence: TGTGCCAGCAGTGAGTCTACGCAGCGGCCCCAGCATTTT. Its translation is CASSESTQRPQHF.

The chain employs TRBV28 and TRBJ1-1; D perhaps matches TRBD1 (6 bases). Germline V gene data show CDR1 as MDHEN and CDR2 as SYDVKM. Trimming removed 6 bases at V and 4 bases at J, with 12 bases between. The CDR3 contains 13 residues. The DNA for the CDR3 is TGTGCCAGCAGCAACAGGGCACGCACTGAAGCTTTCTTT. This gives the protein CASSNRARTEAFF.